The 17 T cell receptor beta chains listed next were all sequenced from one sample in a study of blood T cell repertoires in COVID-19 (dated by TCRdb to the early 2020s). Library preparation was by the immunoSEQ multiplex PCR assay. Drawn from immuneACCESS, this table holds only the in-frame rearrangements with V and J called that TCRdb kept. Clones are partly lost; checked studies trace under half to an unresolved V gene and leave the rest unexplained. The sample has approximately 310,000 clones on record, 75% to 90% of them singletons. The top ten clones comprise over 1.5% of the sample. Input material: PBMCs or T cells enriched from blood (not recorded which). These receptors were collected from a woman under 40 who had been exposed to COVID-19.

Only a few counts were recorded for this clone. This chain uses TRBV5-1 with TRBJ1-2; a possible D gene is TRBD1 (5 bases). Per germline, CDR1 SGHRS and CDR2 YFSETQ. The ends were cut back, 0 bases at V and 7 bases at J, with 13 bases in the middle. The CDR3 runs to 14 residues. DNA for the CDR3: TGCGCCAGCAGCTTGGAACAAAGGGGCGCTGGCTACACCTTC. Protein sequence: CASSLEQRGAGYTF.

The V call is TRBV25-1, the J call TRBJ2-1; 8 positions match TRBD2. The CDR3 is made up of 16 amino acids. The V and J ends lost 4 bases and 5 bases, in that order; junction bases with no gene match: 10. Germline CDR1 reads MGHDK; CDR2 reads SYGVNS. The CDR3 sequence: CASSVRGGRLHNEQFF. Written as DNA, the CDR3 is TGTGCCAGCAGTGTTCGCGGGGGGCGATTACACAATGAGCAGTTCTTC.

V gene TRBV6-5 combines with J gene TRBJ1-4, with TRBD1 as a possible D gene (5 bases). CDR1 is MNHEY, CDR2 SVGAGI, per germline. V lost 8 bases and J 8 bases, leaving 18 bases between the germline ends. The CDR3 is 14 residues long. This CDR3 is CASASVARAEKLFF. The CDR3, as DNA: TGTGCCAGCGCCTCGGTGGCCAGGGCAGAAAAACTGTTTTTT.

This chain connects TRBV21-1 to TRBJ1-2. TRBV21-1 constitutes a pseudogene. This CDR3 contains 14 residues. The CDR3 loop is CASLHVGGNYGYTF. The CDR3, as DNA: TGTGCCAGCTTACACGTCGGGGGGAATTATGGCTACACCTTC.

J is TRBJ1-1 and V is TRBV29-1; weak D call: TRBD1 (5 bases). V lost 6 bases, J lost 0 bases, and 11 bases lay in between. Germline CDR1 reads SQVTM; CDR2 reads ANQGSEA. This CDR3 has 13 residues. The CDR3 DNA is TGCAGCGTCAACAAGGACATGAACACTGAAGCTTTCTTT. It translates to CSVNKDMNTEAFF.

The J gene is TRBJ2-1, the V gene TRBV5-1; 9 nucleotides align to TRBD2. The trim removed 0 bases at V and 3 bases at J, leaving 4 bases unmatched. This CDR3 region has 16 residues. The V gene's germline CDR1 is SGHRS and CDR2 YFSETQ. For the CDR3, the DNA is TGCGCCAGCAGCTTGGGTCCTAGCGGGGACTACAATGAGCAGTTCTTC. Translated: CASSLGPSGDYNEQFF.

The rearrangement uses TRBV27 and TRBJ1-3; D is undetermined. Germline-derived CDR1 and CDR2 are MNHEY and SMNVEV (reference sequence). The CDR3 is 16 amino acids. V was trimmed by 5 bases and J by 4 bases, leaving 18 bases between them. Here the CDR3 reads CASSPRAPRGGNTIYF. The CDR3 DNA reads as TGTGCCAGCAGTCCACGGGCACCTCGAGGGGGAAACACCATATATTTT.

The chain employs TRBV28 and TRBJ1-2, with a possible D match to TRBD1 (6 bases). Germline V gene sequence: CDR1 MDHEN, CDR2 SYDVKM. The CDR3 is made up of 12 amino acids. Deletions cut 4 bases from V and 8 bases from J, with 11 bases between. This chain's CDR3 is CASSSRTEGYTF. CDR3 coding DNA: TGTGCCAGCAGTTCACGGACAGAGGGCTACACCTTC.

The V gene is TRBV30, the J gene TRBJ2-7; 7 positions match TRBD1. Germline V gives CDR1 GTSNPN, CDR2 SVGIG (reference sequence). CDR3 size: 13 residues. Trimming took 2 bases from V and 3 from J; bases not matched to a gene: 4. Written as DNA, the CDR3 is TGTGCCTGGAGTTCCGGGACAGACTACGAGCAGTACTTC. Translated: CAWSSGTDYEQYF.

The chain has TRBV4-1 and TRBJ2-7, with 11 nucleotides matching TRBD1. J gave up 6 bases and V 5 bases, and 9 bases lay outside the gene matches. The CDR3 is made up of 15 amino acids. CDR1 and CDR2 (germline): MGHRA, YSYEKL. The CDR3 sequence: CASSGRTGTGGEQYF. The CDR3 nucleotides are TGCGCCAGCAGCGGCCGCACCGGGACAGGGGGCGAGCAGTACTTC.

The J gene is TRBJ1-1, the V gene TRBV28, with a tentative D call TRBD1 (5 bases). This CDR3 spans 13 amino acids. Trimming left V 3 bases short and J 5 bases short, with 10 bases between. The germline CDR1 and CDR2 sequences are MDHEN and SYDVKM. The CDR3 DNA reads as TGTGCCAGCAGTTTCGGGGGAACGACTGAAGCTTTCTTT. It codes for CASSFGGTTEAFF.

V is TRBV29-1 and J is TRBJ1-4, with 7 bases lining up with TRBD1. From germline, CDR1 is SQVTM and CDR2 ANQGSEA. CDR3 length equals 14 residues. Trimming at V came to 0 bases and at J to 8 bases, leaving 6 bases not matched to a gene. In DNA, the CDR3 is TGCAGCGTTGAAGAAGGAGGGGGCCGGGAAAAACTGTTTTTT. Protein sequence: CSVEEGGGREKLFF.

The chain combines TRBV18 with TRBJ1-2; tentative D call: TRBD1 (6 bases). Germline CDR1 reads KGHSH; CDR2 reads LQKENI. This CDR3 has 15 residues. V was pared by 3 bases and J by 3 bases, with 14 bases between. The CDR3 coding sequence is TGTGCCAGCTCACCGGGGGACAAGGCCCACTATGGCTACACCTTC. Amino acids: CASSPGDKAHYGYTF.

As concerns this clone: Just one base apart from a much larger clone, this may be a read error. The chain employs TRBV2 and TRBJ2-5; 9 nucleotides line up with TRBD1. The CDR3 is made up of 16 amino acids. The V gene's germline CDR1 is SNHLY and CDR2 FYNNEI. V shed 0 bases, J shed 4 bases, and the junction held 6 bases outside the gene matches. The chain's CDR3 is CASSEALRTGAETQYF. CDR3 nucleotide sequence: TGTGCCAGCAGTGAAGCTCTTAGGACAGGGGCAGAGACCCAGTACTTC. Combining the CDR3 with reference TRBV2 and TRBJ2-5 gives the whole variable domain EPEVTQTPSHQVTQMGQEVILRCVPISNHLYFYWYRQILGQKVEFLVSFYNNEISEKSEIFDDQFSVERPDGSNFTLKIRSTKLEDSAMYFCASSEALRTGAETQYFGPGTRLLVL.

The chain uses TRBV7-8 and TRBJ2-2, with TRBD2 as a possible D gene (6 bases). The CDR3 contains 18 residues. The germline V and J ends were trimmed by 2 bases and 2 bases, with 18 bases remaining between them. Germline V gives CDR1 SGHVS, CDR2 FQNEAQ. In DNA, the CDR3 is TGTGCCAGCAGCTTACCTACTAGTGGAGGGATAAACACCGGGGAGCTGTTTTTT. Protein: CASSLPTSGGINTGELFF.

There are a few counts of this clone. The chain joins TRBV19 to TRBJ2-2; 14 nucleotides line up with TRBD2. The CDR3 runs 15 residues. The germline gives CDR1 LNHDA, CDR2 SQIVND (reference sequence). J lost 5 bases, V lost 6 bases, and 2 bases had no gene match. The CDR3 protein is CASSRTSGRTGELFF. CDR3 nucleotide sequence: TGTGCCAGTAGCAGGACTAGCGGGAGGACCGGGGAGCTGTTTTTT.

The V gene is TRBV5-6, the J gene TRBJ2-2; TRBD1 agrees at 9 bases. This CDR3 contains 15 residues. J lost 7 bases, V lost 4 bases, and 8 bases had no gene match. Germline CDR1 and CDR2: SGHDT and YYEEEE. The CDR3 here is CASSGGTGFVGELFF. The CDR3 bases are TGTGCCAGCAGCGGAGGGACAGGGTTTGTCGGGGAGCTGTTTTTT.